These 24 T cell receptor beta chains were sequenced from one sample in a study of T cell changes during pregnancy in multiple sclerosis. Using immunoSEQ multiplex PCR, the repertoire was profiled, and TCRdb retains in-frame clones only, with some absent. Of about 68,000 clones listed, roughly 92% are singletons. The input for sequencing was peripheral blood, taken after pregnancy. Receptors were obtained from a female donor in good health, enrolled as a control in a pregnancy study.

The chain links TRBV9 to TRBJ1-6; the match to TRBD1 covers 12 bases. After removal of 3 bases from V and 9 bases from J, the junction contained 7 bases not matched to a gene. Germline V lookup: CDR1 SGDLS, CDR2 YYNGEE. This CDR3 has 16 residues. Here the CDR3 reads CASSDSRDRGLSPLHF. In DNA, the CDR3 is TGTGCCAGCAGCGACTCCCGGGACAGGGGGCTTTCACCCCTCCACTTT.

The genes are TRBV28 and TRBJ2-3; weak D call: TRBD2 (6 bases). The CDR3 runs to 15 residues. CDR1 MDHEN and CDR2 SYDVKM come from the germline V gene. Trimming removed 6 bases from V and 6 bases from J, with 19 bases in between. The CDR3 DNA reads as TGTGCCAGCAGCTCTGATAGCGGTACAATCGATACGCAGTATTTT. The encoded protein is CASSSDSGTIDTQYF.

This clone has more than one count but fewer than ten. Here the CDR3 DNA reads TGTGCCAGCAGTTTAGAGGGGGGACAGCAAGAGACCCAGTACTTC. It encodes CASSLEGGQQETQYF. The rearrangement joins TRBV27 to TRBJ2-5; TRBD1 is a possible D gene (7 bases). The CDR3 covers 15 residues. V gave up 2 bases and J gave up 2 bases, with 12 bases separating them. CDR1 is MNHEY and CDR2 is SMNVEV in the germline V gene (reference sequence).

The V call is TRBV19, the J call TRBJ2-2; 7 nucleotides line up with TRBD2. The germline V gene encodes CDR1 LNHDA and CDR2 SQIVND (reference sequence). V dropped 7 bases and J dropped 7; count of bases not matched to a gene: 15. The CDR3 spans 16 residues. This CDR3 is CASNKGRAGKSGELFF. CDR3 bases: TGTGCCAGTAATAAGGGGAGGGCAGGGAAAAGCGGGGAGCTGTTTTTT.

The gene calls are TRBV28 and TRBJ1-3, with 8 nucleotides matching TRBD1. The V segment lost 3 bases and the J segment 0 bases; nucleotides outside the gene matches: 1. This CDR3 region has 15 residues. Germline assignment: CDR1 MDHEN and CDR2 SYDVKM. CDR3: CASSLTGVSGNTIYF. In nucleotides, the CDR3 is TGTGCCAGCAGTTTGACAGGGGTCTCTGGAAACACCATATATTTT.

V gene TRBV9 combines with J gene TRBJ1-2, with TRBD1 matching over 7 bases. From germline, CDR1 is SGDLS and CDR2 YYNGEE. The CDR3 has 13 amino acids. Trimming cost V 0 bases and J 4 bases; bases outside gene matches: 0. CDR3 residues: CASSVGQGYGYTF. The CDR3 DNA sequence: TGTGCCAGCAGCGTAGGACAGGGCTATGGCTACACCTTC.

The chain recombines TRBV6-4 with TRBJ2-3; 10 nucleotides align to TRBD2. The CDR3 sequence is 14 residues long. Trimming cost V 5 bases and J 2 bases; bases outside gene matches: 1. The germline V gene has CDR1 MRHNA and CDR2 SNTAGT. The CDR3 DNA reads TGTGCCAGCAGTAGCGGGGGGGCCACAGATACGCAGTATTTT. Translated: CASSSGGATDTQYF.

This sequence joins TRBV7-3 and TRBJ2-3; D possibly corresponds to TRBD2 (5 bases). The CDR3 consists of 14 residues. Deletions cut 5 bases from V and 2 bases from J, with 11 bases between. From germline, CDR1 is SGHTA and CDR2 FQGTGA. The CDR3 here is CASSPGLSTDTQYF. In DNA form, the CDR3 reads TGTGCCAGCAGCCCAGGACTCTCCACAGATACGCAGTATTTT.

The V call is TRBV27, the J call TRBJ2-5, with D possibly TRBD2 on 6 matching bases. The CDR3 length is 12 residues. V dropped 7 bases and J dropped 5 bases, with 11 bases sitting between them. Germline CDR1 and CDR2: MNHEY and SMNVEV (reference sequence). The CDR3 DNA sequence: TGTGCCAGCACTAGCGAAGACGAGACCCAGTACTTC. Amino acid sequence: CASTSEDETQYF.

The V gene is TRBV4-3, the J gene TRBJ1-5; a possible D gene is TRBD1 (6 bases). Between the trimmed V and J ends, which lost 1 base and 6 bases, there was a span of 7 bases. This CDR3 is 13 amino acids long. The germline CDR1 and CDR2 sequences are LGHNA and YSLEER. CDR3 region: CASSQARGQPQHF. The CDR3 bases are TGCGCCAGCAGCCAAGCCAGGGGTCAGCCCCAGCATTTT.

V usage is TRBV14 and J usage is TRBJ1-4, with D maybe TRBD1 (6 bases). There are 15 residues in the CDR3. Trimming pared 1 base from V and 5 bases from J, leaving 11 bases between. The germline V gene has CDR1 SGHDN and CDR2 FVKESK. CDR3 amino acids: CASSQVDSWNEKLFF. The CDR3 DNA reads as TGTGCCAGCAGCCAAGTGGACAGTTGGAATGAAAAACTGTTTTTT.

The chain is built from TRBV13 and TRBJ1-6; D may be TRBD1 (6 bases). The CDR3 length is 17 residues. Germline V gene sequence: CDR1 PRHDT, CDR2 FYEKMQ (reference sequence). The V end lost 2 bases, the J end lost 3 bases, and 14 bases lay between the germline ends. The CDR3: CASSLSSTGNYNSPLHF. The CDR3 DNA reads TGTGCCAGCAGCTTAAGCAGTACAGGGAACTATAATTCACCCCTCCACTTT.

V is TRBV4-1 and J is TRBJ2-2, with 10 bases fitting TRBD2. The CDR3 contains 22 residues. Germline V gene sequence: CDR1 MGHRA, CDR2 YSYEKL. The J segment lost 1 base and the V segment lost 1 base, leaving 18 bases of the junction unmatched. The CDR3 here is CASSQGRPYSGRASRNTGELFF. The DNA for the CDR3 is TGCGCCAGCAGCCAAGGTAGGCCCTACAGCGGGAGGGCCTCGAGGAACACCGGGGAGCTGTTTTTT.

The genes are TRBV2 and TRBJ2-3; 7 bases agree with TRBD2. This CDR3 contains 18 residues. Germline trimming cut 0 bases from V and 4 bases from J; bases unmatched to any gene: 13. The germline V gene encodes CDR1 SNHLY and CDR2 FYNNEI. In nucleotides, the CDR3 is TGTGCCAGCAGTGAAGCGCGAGGACTAGGTATCTTCCCAGATACGCAGTATTTT. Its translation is CASSEARGLGIFPDTQYF.

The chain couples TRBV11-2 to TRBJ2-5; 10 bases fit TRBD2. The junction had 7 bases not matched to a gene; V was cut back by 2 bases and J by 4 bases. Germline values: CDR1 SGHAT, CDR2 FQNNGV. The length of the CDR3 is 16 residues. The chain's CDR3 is CASSLSAGGRGETQYF. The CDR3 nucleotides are TGTGCCAGCAGCTTATCAGCGGGGGGGCGTGGAGAGACCCAGTACTTC.

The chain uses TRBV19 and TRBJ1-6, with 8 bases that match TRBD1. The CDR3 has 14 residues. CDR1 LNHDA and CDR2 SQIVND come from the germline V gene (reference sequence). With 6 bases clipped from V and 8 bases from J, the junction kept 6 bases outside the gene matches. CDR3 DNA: TGTGCCAGTAGACGGACAGGGTTGGATTCACCCCTCCACTTT. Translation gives CASRRTGLDSPLHF. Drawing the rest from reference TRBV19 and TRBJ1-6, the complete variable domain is DGGITQSPKYLFRKEGQNVTLSCEQNLNHDAMYWYRQDPGQGLRLIYYSQIVNDFQKGDIAEGYSVSREKKESFPLTVTSAQKNPTAFYLCASRRTGLDSPLHFGNGTRLTVT.

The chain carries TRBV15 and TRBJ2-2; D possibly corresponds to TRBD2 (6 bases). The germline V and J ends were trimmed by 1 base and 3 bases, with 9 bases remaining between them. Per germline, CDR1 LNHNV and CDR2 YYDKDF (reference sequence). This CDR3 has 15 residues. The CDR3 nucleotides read TGTGCCACCAGCAGAGCGGGGGATCACACCGGGGAGCTGTTTTTT. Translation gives CATSRAGDHTGELFF.

CDR3 DNA sequence: TGTGCCAGCAGTTTATCGCGGGGGACAAACATGAACACTGAAGCTTTCTTT. Residues: CASSLSRGTNMNTEAFF. The V gene is TRBV27, the J gene TRBJ1-1; possible D gene TRBD1, 6 bases. CDR3 size: 17 residues. CDR1 and CDR2 from the germline V gene are MNHEY and SMNVEV (reference sequence). Deletions cut 0 bases from V and 0 bases from J, with 14 bases between.

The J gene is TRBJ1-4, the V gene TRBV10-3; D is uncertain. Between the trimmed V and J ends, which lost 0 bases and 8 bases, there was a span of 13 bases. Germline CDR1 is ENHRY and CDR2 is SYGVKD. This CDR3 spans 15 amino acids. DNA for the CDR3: TGTGCCATCAGTGAGTCATTAGGGCGAGGGGAAAAACTGTTTTTT. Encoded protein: CAISESLGRGEKLFF.

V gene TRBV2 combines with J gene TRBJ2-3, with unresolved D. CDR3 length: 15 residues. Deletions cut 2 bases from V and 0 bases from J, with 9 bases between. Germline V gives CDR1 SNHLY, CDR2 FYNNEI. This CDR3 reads CASSEPPPSTDTQYF. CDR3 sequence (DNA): TGTGCCAGCAGTGAACCTCCTCCTAGCACAGATACGCAGTATTTT.

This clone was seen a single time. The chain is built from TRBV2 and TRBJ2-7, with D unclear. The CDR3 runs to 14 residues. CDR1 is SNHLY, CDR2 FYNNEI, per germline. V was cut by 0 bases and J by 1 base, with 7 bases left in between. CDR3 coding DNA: TGTGCCAGCAGTGAAGCGAAGACTTCCTACGAGCAGTACTTC. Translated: CASSEAKTSYEQYF. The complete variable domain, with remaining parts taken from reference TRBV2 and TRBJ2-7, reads EPEVTQTPSHQVTQMGQEVILRCVPISNHLYFYWYRQILGQKVEFLVSFYNNEISEKSEIFDDQFSVERPDGSNFTLKIRSTKLEDSAMYFCASSEAKTSYEQYFGPGTRLTVT.

The CDR3 DNA is TGTGCCAGCAGCCGTGGAGGGGACCTAGCCAAAAACATTCAGTACTTC. Its protein is CASSRGGDLAKNIQYF. The rearrangement joins TRBV7-9 to TRBJ2-4, with D maybe TRBD2 (6 bases). Trimming took 5 bases from V and 0 from J, leaving 14 bases between them. The CDR3 covers 16 residues. The germline CDR1 and CDR2 sequences are SEHNR and FQNEAQ (reference sequence).

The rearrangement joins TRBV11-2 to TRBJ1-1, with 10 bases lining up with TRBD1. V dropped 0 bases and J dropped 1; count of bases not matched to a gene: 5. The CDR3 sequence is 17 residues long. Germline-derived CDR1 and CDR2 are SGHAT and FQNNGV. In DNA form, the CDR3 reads TGTGCCAGCAGCTTAGATAAGGACAGGGGGTCGAACACTGAAGCTTTCTTT. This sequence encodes CASSLDKDRGSNTEAFF.

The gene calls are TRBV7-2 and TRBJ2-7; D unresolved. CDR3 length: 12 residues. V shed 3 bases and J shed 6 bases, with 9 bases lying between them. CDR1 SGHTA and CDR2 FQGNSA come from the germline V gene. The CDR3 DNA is TGTGCCAGCAGCTTTCCTCCAGGCGAGCAGTACTTC. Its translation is CASSFPPGEQYF.